This T cell receptor beta chain was captured in a study of CD8 T cells in Susac syndrome. An amount of RNA that ranged from roughly 0.5 to 1 ug was reverse transcribed with random hexamers. Via MiXCR, TCRdb re-called the immunoSEQ multiplex PCR reads, giving one row per CDR3 protein. Of over 130,000 distinct CDR3 sequences in the sample, approximately 96% were seen once. The sequence was collected from a human donor with multiple sclerosis. The sample comprised CD4+ T cells from PBMCs.

In nucleotides, the CDR3 is TGTGCCTCCAGACAGGCTGGAGGTGAGCAGTTCTTC. Its translation: CASRQAGGEQFF. This sequence joins TRBV28 and TRBJ2-1; D perhaps matches TRBD1 (6 bases). Trimming shortened V by 11 bases and J by 9 bases, and 17 bases separated the two germline ends. Germline V gene data show CDR1 as MDHEN and CDR2 as SYDVKM. CDR3 size: 12 residues. The variable domain in full, with the rest retrieved from reference TRBV28 and TRBJ2-1, is DVKVTQSSRYLVKRTGEKVFLECVQDMDHENMFWYRQDPGLGLRLIYFSYDVKMKEKGDIPEGYSVSREKKERFSLILESASTNQTSMYLCASRQAGGEQFFGPGTRLTVL.